The present TCR beta chain was sequenced within a study of molecular identifiers for immune sequencing clone quantification. From 20,000 to 1,000,000 sorted cells, naive CD8 libraries were generated with 10%, 30% or 50% RNA. Previously described methods and listed TCR primers produced bulk TCR libraries. TCRdb re-called the PCR reads with MiXCR, one entry per CDR3 protein. The sample contains roughly 320,000 distinct CDR3 sequences, roughly 24% of which appear only once. Germline V gene sequence: CDR1 MNHEY, CDR2 SVGAGI. V trimming: 8 bases; J trimming: 0 bases; junction bases outside the gene matches: 11. The CDR3 length is 16 residues.

J is TRBJ2-3 and V is TRBV6-5; TRBD2 matches at 7 bases. The sequence derives from a human donor in good health. Some libraries in this study had Jurkat cell RNA spiked in. The sample consisted of naive CD8+ T cells from blood, with Jurkat cell RNA spiked in. Subset noted: FACS-sorted CD8+CD4-CCR7+CD45RA+ naive T cells. The CDR3 protein is CASSPAGSYSTDTQYF. CDR3 bases: TGTGCCAGCTCCCCAGCGGGGAGTTATAGCACAGATACGCAGTATTTT.